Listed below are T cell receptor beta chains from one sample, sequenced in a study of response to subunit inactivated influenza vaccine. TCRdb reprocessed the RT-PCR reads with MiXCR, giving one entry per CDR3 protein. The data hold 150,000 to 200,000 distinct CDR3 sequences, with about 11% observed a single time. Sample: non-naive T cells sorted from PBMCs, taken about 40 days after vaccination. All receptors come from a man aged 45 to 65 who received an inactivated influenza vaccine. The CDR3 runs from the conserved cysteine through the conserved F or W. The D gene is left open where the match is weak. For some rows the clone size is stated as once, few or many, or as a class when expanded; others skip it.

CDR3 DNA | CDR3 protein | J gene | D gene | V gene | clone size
TGCAGTGCTTCCGGGACTAGAACACTCACAGATACGCAGTATTTT | CSASGTRTLTDTQYF | TRBJ2-3 | TRBD2 | TRBV20-1 | -
TGTGCCAGCTCACCACCGATTAGTCCCAATGAGCAGTTCTTC | CASSPPISPNEQFF | TRBJ2-1 | - | TRBV18 | few
TGCGCCAGCAGCTGGGTAGCGGGCACAGATACGCAGTATTTT | CASSWVAGTDTQYF | TRBJ2-3 | - | TRBV5-1 | few
TGTGCCAGCAGCCTCATCGGGGGCAACACAGATACGCAGTATTTT | CASSLIGGNTDTQYF | TRBJ2-3 | - | TRBV11-2 | many
TGCAGTGCTCGACCGGGACTTGCCACCGGGGAGCTGTTTTTT | CSARPGLATGELFF | TRBJ2-2 | - | TRBV20-1 | few
TGTGCCAGCAGCATCTACTACAATGAGCAGTTCTTC | CASSIYYNEQFF | TRBJ2-1 | - | TRBV28 | few
TGTGCCACCAGTCGGGGGATGAACACTGAAGCTTTCTTT | CATSRGMNTEAFF | TRBJ1-1 | - | TRBV7-9 | many
TGTGCCAGCAGCTTCTCTAGCGGGGTAACCTACGAGCAGTACTTC | CASSFSSGVTYEQYF | TRBJ2-7 | TRBD2 | TRBV11-2 | few
TGCGCCAGCAGCCAAGATGTTGACATAAGCTCCTACAATGAGCAGTTCTTC | CASSQDVDISSYNEQFF | TRBJ2-1 | - | TRBV4-3 | few
TGTGCCAGCAGTGATACAGGGGCCGGGGAGCTGTTTTTT | CASSDTGAGELFF | TRBJ2-2 | TRBD1 | TRBV25-1 | -
TGTGCCAGCAGCGCTTCCCGGACAGGGTCCTACGAGCAGTACTTC | CASSASRTGSYEQYF | TRBJ2-7 | TRBD1 | TRBV7-2 | few
TGTGCCAGCAGCTCGGCAGGACTAGCGGGAGAGACCCAGTACTTC | CASSSAGLAGETQYF | TRBJ2-5 | TRBD2 | TRBV7-8 | -
TGCAGCGCCGGGGGGGTGGACGGGCGTGAGCAGTTCTTC | CSAGGVDGREQFF | TRBJ2-1 | TRBD2 | TRBV29-1 | many
TGCAGTGCTAGACACCCGACTAGCGGGAACACCGGGGAGCTGTTTTTT | CSARHPTSGNTGELFF | TRBJ2-2 | TRBD2 | TRBV20-1 | -
TGCAGTGCTAGCCTAACGGGGGTTGGGTATTTT | CSASLTGVGYF | TRBJ2-3 | - | TRBV20-1 | few
TGCGCCAGCAGTTATTACGGGGGGCATACGCAGTATTTT | CASSYYGGHTQYF | TRBJ2-3 | - | TRBV4-1 | few
TGTGCCTCCGGGACATCCTTCTATTATGGCTACACCTTC | CASGTSFYYGYTF | TRBJ1-2 | - | TRBV6-2/TRBV6-3 | -
TGTGCCAGCAGCTTAAGTGCGAAGGGTGGCTATGGCTACACCTTC | CASSLSAKGGYGYTF | TRBJ1-2 | - | TRBV7-2 | few
TGTGCCTGGAGGAGGCCCGGTGACTACGAGCAGTACTTC | CAWRRPGDYEQYF | TRBJ2-7 | - | TRBV30 | -
TGTGCCACCAGCCCGGACTCGCCTTCCCAGAATGAGCAGTTCTTC | CATSPDSPSQNEQFF | TRBJ2-1 | - | TRBV15 | few
TGTGCCAGCAGCTTAAACAGCGGGAGGTTCAACGAGCAGTACTTC | CASSLNSGRFNEQYF | TRBJ2-7 | TRBD2 | TRBV7-9 | -
TGTGCCACCAGTGATTTGCAACTAGCGGGGGGGCCGGGTGAGCAGTTCTTC | CATSDLQLAGGPGEQFF | TRBJ2-1 | TRBD2 | TRBV24-1 | many
TGTGCCAGTAGTATAACGGGCGACTATGGCTACACCTTC | CASSITGDYGYTF | TRBJ1-2 | - | TRBV19 | -
TGCAGTGCTAAGGCCAGGGCGGATGGCTACACCTTC | CSAKARADGYTF | TRBJ1-2 | - | TRBV20-1 | -
TGTGCCAGCAGTTACCCCCAGGGCCGCCGCCTCTCCTACGAGCAGTACTTC | CASSYPQGRRLSYEQYF | TRBJ2-7 | - | TRBV6-2/TRBV6-3 | -
TGTGCCAGCAGCTTCGGGAGCTCCTACAATGAGCAGTTCTTC | CASSFGSSYNEQFF | TRBJ2-1 | - | TRBV6-6 | few
TGTGCCAGCAGTTTTGGGCAGTACAATGAGCAGTTCTTC | CASSFGQYNEQFF | TRBJ2-1 | - | TRBV12-3/TRBV12-4 | many
TGCGCCAGCAGCCTAACTAGCGGGAGCCATGAGCAGTTCTTC | CASSLTSGSHEQFF | TRBJ2-1 | TRBD2 | TRBV5-1 | -
TGTGCCAGCTCACCATCCTCATCCTCTGGAAACACCATATATTTT | CASSPSSSSGNTIYF | TRBJ1-3 | - | TRBV18 | many
TGTGCCAGCAGCTCCCGGCGGGCTGGAAACACCATATATTTT | CASSSRRAGNTIYF | TRBJ1-3 | - | TRBV7-2 | -
TGTGCCAGTAACGACAGGGGCCTAAGCTCTGGGGCCAACGTCCTGACTTTC | CASNDRGLSSGANVLTF | TRBJ2-6 | TRBD1 | TRBV19 | -
TGTGCCAGCAGTCTGACAGGGAAGGAGGAATCACCCCTCCACTTT | CASSLTGKEESPLHF | TRBJ1-6 | TRBD1 | TRBV12-3/TRBV12-4 | many
TGTGCCAGCAGCCAAGATACCGGTCCGGGGACCTATGGCTACACCTTC | CASSQDTGPGTYGYTF | TRBJ1-2 | - | TRBV4-2 | -
TGCAGTGCTGGAAACAGGGGGCACGGAGATACGCAGTATTTT | CSAGNRGHGDTQYF | TRBJ2-3 | TRBD1 | TRBV20-1 | -
TGCAGTGCGTCGAGGAGGGGCACTGAAGCTTTCTTT | CSASRRGTEAFF | TRBJ1-1 | - | TRBV20-1 | many
TGTGCCAGCAGCTTAGAGTTTGGCTATGGCTACACCTTC | CASSLEFGYGYTF | TRBJ1-2 | - | TRBV11-1 | -
TGTGCCAGCAGTTTAGGTTTTTCCTCTGGGGCCAACGTCCTGACTTTC | CASSLGFSSGANVLTF | TRBJ2-6 | - | TRBV27 | -
TGTGCCATCAGCTATACAGATACGCAGTATTTT | CAISYTDTQYF | TRBJ2-3 | - | TRBV10-3 | few
TGTGCCAGCAGTTTCCTTGGGCGGAGCATCACTGAAGCTTTCTTT | CASSFLGRSITEAFF | TRBJ1-1 | - | TRBV6-2/TRBV6-3 | few
TGTGCCACCATGGGTGCTGGCTACGAGCAGTACTTC | CATMGAGYEQYF | TRBJ2-7 | - | TRBV3-1 | -
TGCAGTGCTCCGACTACGGGGGGCCGGGATACGCAGTATTTT | CSAPTTGGRDTQYF | TRBJ2-3 | - | TRBV20-1 | -
TGTGCCAGCAGTTTATTTACAGAGAACACTGAAGCTTTCTTT | CASSLFTENTEAFF | TRBJ1-1 | - | TRBV28 | -
TGTGCCAGCAGCTTAGCGTCATGGGGTAGACCCGTAAATTCACCCCTCCACTTT | CASSLASWGRPVNSPLHF | TRBJ1-6 | - | TRBV7-2 | few
TGTGCCAGCACTCCCCGGAATTACTACGAGCAGTACTTC | CASTPRNYYEQYF | TRBJ2-7 | - | TRBV6-2/TRBV6-3 | -
TGTGCCAGCAGCTTAGGAGGGTATCGGAACACTGAAGCTTTCTTT | CASSLGGYRNTEAFF | TRBJ1-1 | - | TRBV5-4 | -
TGTGCCAGCAGCTTAATAACAGGGAGATCGGAGACCCAGTACTTC | CASSLITGRSETQYF | TRBJ2-5 | - | TRBV11-1 | -
TGTGCCAGCAGCCCGTTTGGGGCCTACGAGCAGTACTTC | CASSPFGAYEQYF | TRBJ2-7 | - | TRBV7-8 | many
TGCAGTGCTAAACTAGTCCGGAGCTCCTACGAGCAGTACTTC | CSAKLVRSSYEQYF | TRBJ2-7 | - | TRBV20-1 | many
TGTGCCTGGATGAGGCCCGGTGACTACGAGCAGTACTTC | CAWMRPGDYEQYF | TRBJ2-7 | - | TRBV30 | -
TGCAGTGCTAGAGCCGAATGGGAGAATAGCAATCAGCCCCAGCGTTTT | CSARAEWENSNQPQRF | TRBJ1-5 | - | TRBV20-1 | -
TGTGCCACCCGGGACAGGGGGACTGGAGATACGCAGTATTTT | CATRDRGTGDTQYF | TRBJ2-3 | TRBD1 | TRBV10-3 | few